Listed below are T cell receptor beta chains from one sample, sequenced in a study of PD-1 blockade in classical Hodgkin lymphoma. Sequencing was performed with immunoSEQ multiplex PCR; in TCRdb, only in-frame clones are kept and a portion is missing. The sample has about 64,000 clones; roughly nine tenths are singletons. The specimen was peripheral blood mononuclear cells (PBMCs), collected before the fourth cycle of nivolumab. All receptors come from a human donor with classical Hodgkin lymphoma. Both conserved end residues are part of each CDR3. Each record gives: D gene, J gene, clone size, V gene, CDR3 protein, CDR3 DNA. The D gene is left open where the match is weak. The listing skips clone size in some rows; elsewhere it reads once, few, many or a size class.

NA	TRBJ2-4	NA	TRBV27	CASIWVQGDKTPPGAKNIQYF	TGTGCCAGCATTTGGGTTCAGGGCGACAAAACCCCCCCCGGGGCCAAAAACATTCAGTACTTC
NA	TRBJ1-5	NA	TRBV10-1	CASSPTVNQPQHF	TGCGCCAGCAGTCCCACGGTTAATCAGCCCCAGCATTTT
NA	TRBJ2-7	NA	TRBV2	CASKLDRREQYF	TGTGCCAGCAAACTAGACCGACGGGAGCAGTACTTC
NA	TRBJ1-1	NA	TRBV5-4	CASSSYLGNTEAFF	TGTGCCAGCAGCTCCTACCTAGGGAACACTGAAGCTTTCTTT
TRBD2	TRBJ2-7	NA	TRBV7-2	CASSPSLAGGSSYEQYF	TGTGCCAGCAGCCCTTCCCTAGCGGGGGGGAGCTCCTACGAGCAGTACTTC
NA	TRBJ1-5	NA	TRBV7-2	CASSLVAVNQPQHF	TGTGCCAGCAGCTTAGTGGCAGTTAATCAGCCCCAGCATTTT
TRBD1	TRBJ2-2	once	TRBV27	CASSPLDRGPTGELFF	TGTGCCAGCAGTCCACTGGACAGGGGGCCCACCGGGGAGCTGTTTTTT
NA	TRBJ1-3	NA	TRBV30	CAWMTGLPSPIYF	TGTGCCTGGATGACGGGTTTACCTAGCCCCATATATTTT
NA	TRBJ2-3	NA	TRBV21-1	CASSKAGGTGPDTQYF	TGTGCCAGCAGCAAAGCCGGAGGGACGGGCCCAGATACGCAGTATTTT
NA	TRBJ1-6	NA	TRBV11-3	CASSLLPSNSPLHF	TGTGCCAGCAGCTTACTACCGTCTAATTCACCCCTCCACTTT
TRBD1	TRBJ1-5	NA	TRBV11-1	CASSPQGSGQPQHF	TGTGCCAGCAGCCCACAGGGGTCAGGCCAGCCCCAGCATTTT
TRBD1	TRBJ1-2	NA	TRBV29-1	CSAGQGARNYGYTF	TGCAGCGCTGGACAGGGGGCGCGGAACTATGGCTACACCTTC
NA	TRBJ2-3	once	TRBV29-1	CSVGGRSTDTQYF	TGCAGCGTTGGCGGCAGGAGCACAGATACGCAGTATTTT
TRBD2	TRBJ2-1	NA	TRBV25-1	CASSFSGGSNEQFF	TGTGCCAGCAGTTTTAGCGGGGGATCCAATGAGCAGTTCTTC
TRBD2	TRBJ2-1	NA	TRBV30	CAWEGSGGNNEQFF	TGTGCCTGGGAGGGTAGCGGGGGAAACAATGAGCAGTTCTTC
TRBD1	TRBJ2-1	NA	TRBV10-1	CASSGTGGNEQFF	TGCGCCAGCAGTGGGACAGGGGGCAACGAGCAGTTCTTC
NA	TRBJ1-1	NA	TRBV10-1	CASSEVGDPTEAFF	TGCGCCAGCAGTGAAGTAGGTGACCCCACTGAAGCTTTCTTT
NA	TRBJ2-3	NA	TRBV7-9	CASSWGDTQYF	TGTGCCAGCAGCTGGGGGGATACGCAGTATTTT
NA	TRBJ2-7	NA	TRBV28	CASKDRAYEQYF	TGTGCCAGCAAAGACAGAGCCTACGAGCAGTACTTC
NA	TRBJ1-5	NA	TRBV7-6	CASSPFEDSNQPQHF	TGTGCCAGCAGCCCCTTCGAGGATAGCAATCAGCCCCAGCATTTT
NA	TRBJ1-1	NA	TRBV5-6	CASSLDGVGAFF	TGTGCCAGCAGCTTGGACGGGGTAGGAGCTTTCTTT
NA	TRBJ1-2	NA	TRBV2	CASSPRPDHGYTF	TGTGCCAGCTCCCCAAGGCCGGACCATGGCTACACCTTC
NA	TRBJ2-7	NA	TRBV5-1	CASSLAWGEGNTQYF	TGCGCCAGCAGCTTGGCTTGGGGAGAGGGTAACACGCAGTACTTC
NA	TRBJ2-3	NA	TRBV2	CASNEAESTDTQYF	TGTGCCAGCAATGAGGCGGAAAGCACAGATACGCAGTATTTT
TRBD2	TRBJ2-1	NA	TRBV2	CASKSSGGFYNEQFF	TGTGCCAGCAAGAGTAGCGGGGGTTTTTATAATGAGCAGTTCTTC
TRBD1	TRBJ1-6	NA	TRBV6-6	CASRYPGQGAPLHF	TGTGCCAGCAGGTACCCGGGACAGGGGGCACCCCTCCACTTT
NA	TRBJ2-1	once	TRBV7-3	CASSLDVGGFGNEQFF	TGTGCCAGCAGCTTAGATGTTGGTGGCTTTGGGAATGAGCAGTTCTTC
NA	TRBJ2-7	NA	TRBV6-5	CASSESSGAPYEQYF	TGTGCCAGCAGCGAGAGCTCCGGGGCCCCCTACGAGCAGTACTTC
NA	TRBJ2-1	once	TRBV15	CATSSQFSGGQWYEQFF	TGTGCCACCAGCAGTCAATTCTCAGGGGGGCAATGGTACGAGCAGTTCTTC
NA	TRBJ2-5	NA	TRBV28	CASRKGFRETQYF	TGTGCCAGCAGGAAGGGATTTAGGGAGACCCAGTACTTC
NA	TRBJ1-1	NA	TRBV27	CASSLTAMNTEAFF	TGTGCCAGCAGTTTAACAGCCATGAACACTGAAGCTTTCTTT
NA	TRBJ1-1	NA	TRBV6-5	CASRQGRITEAFF	TGTGCCAGCAGACAGGGACGGATCACTGAAGCTTTCTTT
NA	TRBJ1-1	NA	TRBV9	CASSVGVGGLGTEAFF	TGTGCCAGCAGCGTAGGTGTCGGCGGCCTGGGGACTGAAGCTTTCTTT
NA	TRBJ2-1	NA	TRBV11-2	CASSTRRFEQFF	TGTGCCAGCAGCACGCGACGATTTGAGCAGTTCTTC
NA	TRBJ1-2	NA	TRBV10-2	CASSERGRDGYTF	TGCGCCAGCAGTGAGCGGGGGCGCGATGGCTACACCTTC
TRBD2	TRBJ2-5	NA	TRBV4-1	CASSQVVTSKETQYF	TGCGCCAGCAGCCAAGTTGTGACTAGCAAAGAGACCCAGTACTTC
NA	TRBJ2-5	few	TRBV12-5	CASGLGSSHETQYF	TGTGCTAGTGGTTTGGGATCTAGCCACGAGACCCAGTACTTC
NA	TRBJ1-5	NA	TRBV27	CASSTYSNQPQHF	TGTGCCAGCAGCACTTATAGCAATCAGCCCCAGCATTTT
NA	TRBJ1-1	NA	TRBV18	CASSPGGSEAFF	TGTGCCAGCTCACCGGGGGGATCTGAAGCTTTCTTT
NA	TRBJ1-1	NA	TRBV13	CASSIGEGPEAFF	TGTGCCAGCAGCATTGGAGAGGGTCCTGAAGCTTTCTTT
TRBD1	TRBJ2-1	NA	TRBV12-5	CASGLGGQVFNEQFF	TGTGCTAGTGGTTTGGGTGGACAGGTTTTCAATGAGCAGTTCTTC
NA	TRBJ1-1	NA	TRBV7-9	CASSEPGRGTEAFF	TGTGCCAGCAGCGAACCAGGGAGAGGGACTGAAGCTTTCTTT